This TCR beta chain was sequenced during a study of spatial heterogeneity in lung cancer. TCRdb analysed the 5' RACE reads with MiXCR anew, one entry per CDR3 protein. The table lists about 45,000 distinct CDR3 sequences, roughly 12% of them singletons. CDR1 and CDR2 (germline): MNHEY, SVGAGI. The CDR3 length is 14 residues. The J segment lost 2 bases and the V segment lost 3 bases, leaving 3 bases of the junction unmatched. This clonotype was picked up a small number of times. The time point is: sample taken at primary tumor resection. Sequencing covered unsorted whole RNA taken from tumor, nontumor lung or frozen PBMC.

The chain couples TRBV6-5 to TRBJ1-2, with TRBD1 identical over 7 bases. This material consisted of PBMCs, taken at surgery. This TCR was recovered from a female donor with early-stage non-small cell lung cancer. For the CDR3, the DNA is TGTGCCAGCAGTTATTCACAGGGGAACTATGGCTACACCTTC. Amino acid sequence: CASSYSQGNYGYTF.